This T cell receptor (beta chain) stems from a study of read filtering for tumor transcriptome and immune sequencing. At the level of the study: R-ISS stage counts were 8 or 9 for I, approximately 15 for II, 6 or 7 for III.

Molecular barcoded adaptors covering alpha/delta and beta/gamma chains were used on 400 ng RNA. From the reads, TCRdb called clonotypes with MiXCR, one entry per CDR3 protein. The sample carries 20,000 to 30,000 distinct CDR3 sequences, approximately 23% recorded once. This clonotype was seen many times. This TCR came from a donor older than 35 with multiple myeloma. The sample taken for sequencing was a population of CD138-negative cells sorted from bone marrow.

CDR3 loop: CAIRGSSGANVLTF. Written as DNA, the CDR3 is TGTGCCATCAGGGGCTCTTCTGGGGCCAACGTCCTGACTTTC. This sequence joins TRBV10-3 and TRBJ2-6; D not resolved. V was pared by 6 bases and J by 1 base, with 7 bases between. This CDR3 is 14 amino acids long. Germline V gene data show CDR1 as ENHRY and CDR2 as SYGVKD.